This is a list of T cell receptor beta chains from one sample in a study of CD8+CD57+ T cells in acquired aplastic anemia. TCRdb independently ran MiXCR on the reads; one entry per CDR3 protein. This sample carries about 180,000 distinct CDR3 sequences, 40% to 55% of them seen once, and the ten largest clones take around 2.7%. Specimen: sorted CD4+, CD8+, or CD8+CD57+ T cells (not recorded which) from PBMCs. These receptors came from a human donor in good health. CDR3s include the opening cysteine and the closing phenylalanine or tryptophan. A D gene is named only where the DNA matches it firmly. Size is stated for part of the rows, as once, few or many counts, or as a class when the clone is expanded.

-	TRBV7-2	TRBJ2-7	-	CASSLLGSSYEQYF	TGTGCCAGCAGCCTCCTGGGGTCCTCCTACGAGCAGTACTTC
-	TRBV12-3/TRBV12-4	TRBJ1-2	-	CASSLHGANYGHTF	TGTGCCAGCAGTTTACACGGGGCTAACTATGGCCACACCTTC
TRBD2	TRBV10-1	TRBJ2-3	-	CASSETSGTDTQYF	TGCGCCAGCAGTGAGACTAGCGGGACAGATACGCAGTATTTT
-	TRBV19	TRBJ2-1	-	CASSIDISPTQLF	TGTGCCAGTAGTATAGATATCAGTCCCACCCAGCTCTTC
-	TRBV20-1	TRBJ1-3	-	CSATAGAASGNTIYF	TGCAGTGCTACCGCCGGGGCTGCCTCTGGAAACACCATATATTTT
-	TRBV5-6	TRBJ2-5	many	CASSFGPGVETQYF	TGTGCCAGCAGCTTTGGTCCGGGGGTAGAGACCCAGTACTTC
-	TRBV24-1	TRBJ1-2	few	CATSAGTSDGYTF	TGTGCCACCAGTGCTGGGACATCAGATGGCTACACCTTC
-	TRBV5-1	TRBJ2-5	many	CASSRGEYRETQYF	TGCGCCAGCAGCCGCGGGGAGTATAGAGAGACCCAGTACTTC
-	TRBV20-1	TRBJ1-5	many	CSARAGGRQPQHF	TGCAGTGCTAGAGCGGGGGGACGACAGCCCCAGCATTTT
-	TRBV7-9	TRBJ1-2	-	CASRADLSYGYTF	TGTGCCAGCAGGGCGGATTTGAGCTATGGATACACCTTC
-	TRBV2	TRBJ2-7	-	CTSTRTRGSYEQYF	TGTACCAGCACCCGGACAAGGGGCTCCTACGAGCAGTACTTC
-	TRBV10-3	TRBJ2-2	-	CAISEGSGELFF	TGTGCCATCAGTGAAGGGTCCGGGGAGCTGTTTTTT
TRBD1	TRBV4-1	TRBJ1-4	few	CASSQDGTGLEKLFF	TGCGCCAGCAGCCAGGACGGGACAGGGCTTGAAAAACTGTTTTTT
-	TRBV5-1	TRBJ1-6	-	CASSLERFDSPLHF	TGCGCCAGCAGCTTGGAGAGGTTTGATTCACCCCTCCACTTT
-	TRBV5-1	TRBJ2-7	-	CASSPGPDAYEQYF	TGCGCCAGCAGCCCCGGCCCTGACGCTTACGAGCAGTACTTC
-	TRBV2	TRBJ1-2	few	CASSEITAYGYTF	TGTGCCAGCAGTGAAATCACAGCCTATGGCTACACCTTC
TRBD1	TRBV12-3/TRBV12-4	TRBJ1-1	-	CASRRLWDRAVSEAFF	TGTGCCAGCAGGAGGCTCTGGGACAGGGCGGTTTCTGAAGCTTTCTTT
-	TRBV18	TRBJ1-5	-	CASSPSEYSNQPQHF	TGTGCCAGCTCACCCTCAGAGTATAGCAATCAGCCCCAGCATTTT
-	TRBV6-5	TRBJ2-3	many	CASSTHPDTQYF	TGTGCCAGCAGTACCCACCCGGATACGCAGTATTTT
-	TRBV19	TRBJ2-5	-	CATGLWGEETQYF	TGTGCCACCGGGCTATGGGGTGAGGAGACCCAGTACTTC
-	TRBV2	TRBJ1-2	-	CASSDGSLYGYTF	TGTGCCAGCAGTGACGGCAGTCTATATGGCTACACCTTC
TRBD2	TRBV6-4	TRBJ2-1	-	CASSDRFSGRGSNEQFF	TGTGCCAGCAGTGACAGGTTTAGCGGGAGGGGGTCCAATGAGCAGTTCTTC
-	TRBV30	TRBJ1-5	-	CAWSLLGNQPQHF	TGTGCCTGGAGCTTACTGGGGAATCAGCCCCAGCATTTT
-	TRBV12-3/TRBV12-4	TRBJ1-1	many	CASSFGLQGTEAFF	TGTGCCAGCAGTTTTGGTCTTCAGGGCACTGAAGCTTTCTTT
-	TRBV20-1	TRBJ1-1	-	CSASGRATNTEAFF	TGCAGTGCTAGTGGGAGGGCTACGAACACTGAAGCTTTCTTT
TRBD2	TRBV29-1	TRBJ2-3	few	CSVDDWLAGHADTQYF	TGCAGCGTTGATGATTGGCTAGCGGGGCATGCAGATACGCAGTATTTT
-	TRBV7-6	TRBJ1-3	-	CASSLADRNTIYF	TGTGCCAGCAGCTTAGCGGACCGAAACACCATATATTTT
-	TRBV28	TRBJ2-3	-	CASSFSEQGSATDTRYF	TGTGCCAGCAGTTTCTCAGAACAGGGTTCGGCGACAGATACGCGGTATTTT
-	TRBV28	TRBJ2-5	-	CASSLQGRTNQETQYF	TGTGCCAGCAGTTTGCAGGGGCGAACGAACCAAGAGACCCAGTACTTC
-	TRBV10-3	TRBJ2-3	-	CAISDGQELATDTQYF	TGTGCCATCAGCGATGGACAAGAACTCGCGACAGATACGCAGTATTTT
TRBD2	TRBV20-1	TRBJ2-7	many	CSASLRLAGYEQYF	TGCAGTGCCTCATTGAGACTAGCGGGCTACGAGCAGTACTTC
-	TRBV12-3/TRBV12-4	TRBJ1-5	many	CASRTNSNQPQHF	TGTGCCAGCAGGACTAATAGCAATCAGCCCCAGCATTTT
-	TRBV10-2	TRBJ2-1	many	CASSGGPHNEQFF	TGCGCCAGCAGTGGGGGGCCCCACAATGAGCAGTTCTTC
TRBD1	TRBV19	TRBJ2-1	-	CASSFGQGGNEQFF	TGTGCCAGTAGCTTCGGACAGGGAGGCAATGAGCAGTTCTTC
TRBD1	TRBV2	TRBJ2-7	many	CASHGTASYEQYF	TGTGCCAGCCACGGGACAGCAAGTTACGAGCAGTACTTC
-	TRBV6-1	TRBJ2-3	-	CASSTTWRGGGTDTQYF	TGTGCCAGCAGCACCACGTGGCGTGGCGGAGGCACAGATACGCAGTATTTT
-	TRBV20-1	TRBJ1-2	-	CSASTLFRDQGYTF	TGCAGTGCTAGCACCCTTTTCAGGGACCAGGGCTACACCTTC
TRBD1	TRBV6-2/TRBV6-3	TRBJ1-2	-	CASSYPEGGDYGYTF	TGTGCCAGCAGTTACCCCGAAGGGGGCGACTATGGCTACACCTTC
TRBD2	TRBV7-6	TRBJ2-1	-	CASSRTSGGVAYNEQFF	TGTGCCAGCAGCCGGACTAGCGGGGGGGTCGCCTACAATGAGCAGTTCTTC
-	TRBV20-1	TRBJ1-1	-	CSVDGNGDTEAFF	TGCAGTGTCGACGGAAACGGAGACACTGAAGCTTTCTTT
-	TRBV3-1	TRBJ1-5	-	CASGQHQGLNQPQHF	TGTGCCAGCGGCCAACATCAGGGCCTCAATCAGCCCCAGCATTTT
TRBD1	TRBV9	TRBJ1-1	-	CASSQTDREAEAFF	TGTGCCAGCAGCCAAACGGACAGGGAGGCTGAAGCTTTCTTT
TRBD2	TRBV15	TRBJ2-7	many	CATSRGTSGLYEQYF	TGTGCCACCAGCAGAGGGACTAGCGGACTCTACGAGCAGTACTTC
-	TRBV6-4	TRBJ2-3	many	CASSYRDTDTQYF	TGTGCCAGCAGTTACAGGGACACAGATACGCAGTATTTT
TRBD1	TRBV2	TRBJ2-7	many	CASSWTGLPYEQYF	TGTGCCAGCAGTTGGACAGGGCTTCCCTACGAGCAGTACTTC
TRBD2	TRBV20-1	TRBJ2-3	-	CSASGGTSRLNEQYF	TGCAGTGCTAGTGGCGGGACTAGCCGTCTGAATGAGCAGTATTTT
-	TRBV7-9	TRBJ2-5	many	CASSLVPQPRPRETQYF	TGTGCCAGCAGCTTAGTCCCACAGCCCCGGCCACGAGAGACCCAGTACTTC
-	TRBV6-5	TRBJ1-5	many	CASSYKGNQPQHF	TGTGCCAGCAGTTACAAGGGCAATCAGCCCCAGCATTTT
-	TRBV27	TRBJ2-7	-	CASISGYEQYF	TGTGCCAGCATTAGCGGCTACGAGCAGTACTTC
-	TRBV7-9	TRBJ2-2	few	CASSGTVTGELFF	TGTGCCAGCTCCGGGACCGTCACCGGGGAGCTGTTTTTT